Below are 30 T cell receptor beta chains sequenced from a single sample in a study of shared clonotypes between healthy human individuals. Method: immunoSEQ multiplex PCR; TCRdb's copy keeps in-frame clones and lacks some. The top ten hold 0.1% to 0.15% of the sample, which has millions of clones, 85% to 95% seen once. The material sequenced was naive CD4+ T cells sorted from blood. Described subset: CD45RA+ positively selected. The receptors shown here come from a man aged 18 to 29 in good health.

The chain carries TRBV10-3 and TRBJ2-5; 10 bases map to TRBD1. The CDR3 loop spans 13 amino acids. V shed 10 bases and J 5 bases; nucleotides not matched to a gene: 7. In germline, CDR1 is ENHRY, CDR2 SYGVKD. The CDR3: CATRTGGRETQYF. CDR3 bases: TGTGCCACCCGGACAGGGGGTAGGGAGACCCAGTACTTC.

This chain links TRBV2 with TRBJ2-7; D possibly uses TRBD1 or TRBD2 (7 bases each). V lost 4 bases and J 5 bases, leaving 15 bases between the germline ends. The CDR3 has 14 residues. The germline V gene encodes CDR1 SNHLY and CDR2 FYNNEI. The CDR3 region is CASSVGRGRDEQYF. The CDR3 DNA reads as TGTGCCAGCAGTGTGGGCAGGGGGAGGGACGAGCAGTACTTC.

Remarks on this clone: An end of the junction does not agree with germline; a read error may underlie this. The genes are TRBV7-9 and TRBJ1-4; D perhaps matches TRBD1 (5 bases). This CDR3 comprises 14 residues. The germline V gene has CDR1 SEHNR and CDR2 FQNEAQ (reference sequence). CDR3 protein: CASSLGQTTEKLFF. DNA of the CDR3: TGTGCCAGCAGCTTAGGACAGACTACTGAAAAACTGTTTTTT.

A note on this clone: The sample has other DNA sequences that encode this CDR3 too. This chain connects TRBV11-3 to TRBJ2-3, with TRBD2 matching over 8 bases. Unmatched junction bases numbered 1, after V lost 5 bases and J lost 0 bases. Germline loops: CDR1 SGHNT, CDR2 YENEEA. The CDR3 loop spans 14 amino acids. The CDR3 loop is CASSPSGSTDTQYF. DNA of the CDR3: TGTGCCAGCAGCCCTAGCGGGAGCACAGATACGCAGTATTTT.

This sequence joins TRBV7-2 and TRBJ2-7, with no clear D. Trimming removed 4 bases from V and 5 bases from J, with 6 bases in between. There are 11 residues in the CDR3. The V gene's germline CDR1 is SGHTA and CDR2 FQGNSA. CDR3 sequence (DNA): TGTGCCAGCAGCTATCAACACGAGCAGTACTTC. Translating gives CASSYQHEQYF.

A single count supports this clone. The chain couples TRBV7-9 to TRBJ2-3, with D possibly being TRBD1 (6 bases). Trimming took off 5 bases at V and 4 bases at J, with 10 bases between the two ends. The CDR3 totals 13 residues. Looked up from germline, CDR1 is SEHNR and CDR2 is FQNEAQ (reference sequence). CDR3 nucleotides: TGTGCCAGCAGCCGCACAGGGTCAGATACGCAGTATTTT. Residues: CASSRTGSDTQYF.

The chain is built from TRBV7-2 and TRBJ2-1, with a tentative D call TRBD2 (5 bases). This CDR3 region has 14 residues. Trimming took off 5 bases at V and 5 bases at J, with 13 bases between the two ends. From germline, CDR1 is SGHTA and CDR2 FQGNSA. CDR3 coding DNA: TGTGCCAGCAGCCGCGGAGGACCTAACAATGAGCAGTTCTTC. Its translation: CASSRGGPNNEQFF.

J is TRBJ2-2 and V is TRBV13; 7 bases map to TRBD1. Per germline, CDR1 PRHDT and CDR2 FYEKMQ (reference sequence). Unmatched junction bases numbered 4, after V lost 5 bases and J lost 1 base. The CDR3 contains 15 residues. The CDR3 coding sequence is TGTGCCAGCAGCGCCCGGGACAGGAACACCGGGGAGCTGTTTTTT. It codes for CASSARDRNTGELFF.

This chain links TRBV28 with TRBJ2-7, with D hard to call. V was pared by 3 bases and J by 7 bases, with 13 bases between. The germline V gene encodes CDR1 MDHEN and CDR2 SYDVKM. This CDR3 has 13 amino acids. CDR3 coding DNA: TGTGCCAGCAGTTTCAGGCCACAAGGGGAGCAGTACTTC. Translated, it gives CASSFRPQGEQYF.

The CDR3 region is CASSKDRIETQYF. Written as DNA, the CDR3 is TGTGCCAGCAGCAAGGACCGGATTGAGACCCAGTACTTC. This rearrangement joins TRBV9 to TRBJ2-5; D call uncertain. The CDR3 is 13 amino acids. Per germline, CDR1 SGDLS and CDR2 YYNGEE. With 4 bases removed from V and 5 bases from J, the gap between germline ends came to 12 bases. The full variable domain, its missing parts supplied by reference TRBV9 and TRBJ2-5, is DSGVTQTPKHLITATGQRVTLRCSPRSGDLSVYWYQQSLDQGLQFLIQYYNGEERAKGNILERFSAQQFPDLHSELNLSSLELGDSALYFCASSKDRIETQYFGPGTRLLVL.

The V call is TRBV9, the J call TRBJ1-3; no firm D call. This CDR3 is built from 16 residues. Germline V gene sequence: CDR1 SGDLS, CDR2 YYNGEE. V lost 3 bases, J lost 0 bases, and 13 bases lay in between. CDR3 nucleotide sequence: TGTGCCAGCAGCGGAGACGGACGGTCCTCTGGAAACACCATATATTTT. Protein product: CASSGDGRSSGNTIYF.

This clone was seen only once. This chain joins TRBV30 and TRBJ1-1, with D unclear. Trimming took 4 bases from V and 0 from J, leaving 24 bases between them. Germline CDR1 reads GTSNPN; CDR2 reads SVGIG (reference sequence). The CDR3 length is 18 residues. CDR3 sequence reads: CAWTRAPGVTSLNTEAFF. The CDR3 region has the DNA TGTGCCTGGACTAGGGCCCCAGGAGTGACGTCATTGAACACTGAAGCTTTCTTT. Looking up the rest from reference TRBV30 and TRBJ1-1 gives the full variable domain: SQTIHQWPATLVQPVGSPLSLECTVEGTSNPNLYWYRQAAGRGLQLLFYSVGIGQISSEVPQNLSASRPQDRQFILSSKKLLLSDSGFYLCAWTRAPGVTSLNTEAFFGQGTRLTVV.

This rearrangement joins TRBV10-3 to TRBJ2-3, with D unresolved. Trimming took 5 bases from V and 6 from J, leaving 9 bases between them. Germline loops: CDR1 ENHRY, CDR2 SYGVKD. The CDR3 sequence is 12 residues long. CDR3 residues: CAISPGVDTQYF. CDR3 in DNA: TGTGCCATCAGTCCCGGTGTGGATACGCAGTATTTT.

The V gene is TRBV2, the J gene TRBJ1-2; the match to TRBD1 covers 8 bases. Per germline, CDR1 SNHLY and CDR2 FYNNEI. The CDR3 extends over 18 amino acids. V shed 4 bases and J 3 bases; nucleotides not matched to a gene: 16. The CDR3 DNA is TGTGCCAGCAGTGGCCGAGCAGGAAGGGGACAGGTTTACTATGGCTACACCTTC. Protein sequence: CASSGRAGRGQVYYGYTF.

The genes are TRBV6-1 and TRBJ1-5; perhaps TRBD1 as D (5 bases). CDR3 length: 14 amino acids. V was clipped by 6 bases and J by 3 bases, with 12 bases between them. Germline CDR1 and CDR2: MNHNS and SASEGT. The chain's CDR3 is CASSYLTDNQPQHF. The CDR3 nucleotides read TGTGCCAGCAGCTACTTGACAGACAATCAGCCCCAGCATTTT.

The chain combines TRBV28 with TRBJ1-2; TRBD1 aligns across 10 bases. The V gene's germline CDR1 is MDHEN and CDR2 SYDVKM. CDR3 length: 15 amino acids. V trimming: 6 bases; J trimming: 8 bases; junction bases outside the gene matches: 12. CDR3 sequence: CASSRPGQGIRGYTF. For the CDR3, the DNA is TGTGCCAGCAGCCGACCGGGACAGGGGATTCGAGGCTACACCTTC.

This chain uses TRBV6-6 with TRBJ2-6; no firm D call. The CDR3 consists of 14 residues. Trimming shortened V by 2 bases and J by 0 bases, and 2 bases separated the two germline ends. Germline V gene lookup returns CDR1 MNHNY and CDR2 SVGAGI (reference sequence). This chain's CDR3 is CASSYTSGANVLTF. Written as DNA, the CDR3 is TGTGCCAGCAGTTACACCTCTGGGGCCAACGTCCTGACTTTC.

Points on this clone: Different DNA sequences within this sample yield the same CDR3. The chain is built from TRBV18 and TRBJ2-5; the D gene is possibly TRBD1 (5 bases). Trimming took 4 bases from V and 1 from J, leaving 7 bases between them. This CDR3 has 13 residues. CDR1 and CDR2 from the germline V gene are KGHSH and LQKENI. The CDR3 sequence: CASSLGPQETQYF. Here the CDR3 DNA reads TGTGCCAGCTCACTGGGGCCCCAAGAGACCCAGTACTTC.

The CDR3 bases are TGCAGCGTTGGGGACAGGGGGCAAGAGACCCAGTACTTC. This encodes CSVGDRGQETQYF. The chain joins TRBV29-1 to TRBJ2-5; 11 bases fit TRBD1. Trimming cost V 4 bases and J 2 bases; bases outside gene matches: 0. The germline V gene has CDR1 SQVTM and CDR2 ANQGSEA. The CDR3 runs 13 residues. The full variable domain, in which reference TRBV29-1 and TRBJ2-5 provide the parts outside the CDR3, is SAVISQKPSRDICQRGTSLTIQCQVDSQVTMMFWYRQQPGQSLTLIATANQGSEATYESGFVIDKFPISRPNLTFSTLTVSNMSPEDSSIYLCSVGDRGQETQYFGPGTRLLVL.

This clone was counted between two and nine times. Other DNA sequences in the sample encode the same CDR3. This chain uses TRBV7-2 with TRBJ2-5; D gene uncertain. This CDR3 region has 14 residues. The V gene's germline CDR1 is SGHTA and CDR2 FQGNSA. The ends were cut back, 1 base at V and 1 base at J, with 7 bases in the middle. The CDR3, as DNA: TGTGCCAGCAGCTTAGTTGGCAGCCAAGAGACCCAGTACTTC. Protein: CASSLVGSQETQYF.

The J gene is TRBJ1-1, the V gene TRBV5-6; D gene ambiguous. This CDR3 has 12 residues. Looked up from germline, CDR1 is SGHDT and CDR2 is YYEEEE. The V gene lost 5 bases and the J gene lost 0 bases, with 5 bases spanning the gap. CDR3: CASRYMNTEAFF. CDR3 sequence (DNA): TGTGCCAGCAGGTATATGAACACTGAAGCTTTCTTT. The full variable domain, completed using reference TRBV5-6 and TRBJ1-1, is DAGVTQSPTHLIKTRGQQVTLRCSPKSGHDTVSWYQQALGQGPQFIFQYYEEEERQRGNFPDRFSGHQFPNYSSELNVNALLLGDSALYLCASRYMNTEAFFGQGTRLTVV.

The J gene is TRBJ2-7, the V gene TRBV2; TRBD2 matches at 7 bases. V was clipped by 6 bases and J by 1 base; unmatched bases: 3. From germline, CDR1 is SNHLY and CDR2 FYNNEI. The CDR3 spans 13 residues. DNA for the CDR3: TGTGCCAGCAGGCGGGAGAATTCCTACGAGCAGTACTTC. Translating it yields CASRRENSYEQYF. Drawing the rest from reference TRBV2 and TRBJ2-7, the complete variable domain is EPEVTQTPSHQVTQMGQEVILRCVPISNHLYFYWYRQILGQKVEFLVSFYNNEISEKSEIFDDQFSVERPDGSNFTLKIRSTKLEDSAMYFCASRRENSYEQYFGPGTRLTVT.

The V gene is TRBV5-8, the J gene TRBJ2-7; D is unclear. Trimming cost V 6 bases and J 6 bases, with 25 bases left between them. CDR3 length equals 16 residues. The germline CDR1 and CDR2 sequences are SGHTS and YDEGEE. The CDR3: CASTRTGGGAYGEQYF. The CDR3 DNA reads TGTGCCAGCACCCGGACCGGCGGCGGAGCCTACGGCGAGCAGTACTTC.

The chain joins TRBV18 to TRBJ2-4; D is ambiguous. The CDR3 runs 15 residues. CDR1 and CDR2 (germline): KGHSH, LQKENI. The V end lost 3 bases, the J end lost 0 bases, and 9 bases lay between the germline ends. CDR3 loop: CASSPSVVAKNIQYF. CDR3 in DNA: TGTGCCAGCTCACCTTCGGTTGTAGCCAAAAACATTCAGTACTTC. Full variable domain (rest looked up from reference TRBV18 and TRBJ2-4): NAGVMQNPRHLVRRRGQEARLRCSPMKGHSHVYWYRQLPEEGLKFMVYLQKENIIDESGMPKERFSAEFPKEGPSILRIQQVVRGDSAAYFCASSPSVVAKNIQYFGAGTRLSVL.

This sequence joins TRBV9 and TRBJ2-1, with D maybe TRBD1 (6 bases). The ends were cut back, 4 bases at V and 7 bases at J, with 9 bases in the middle. Germline CDR1 and CDR2: SGDLS and YYNGEE. The CDR3 has 12 amino acids. The CDR3, as DNA: TGTGCCAGCAGCCTCGACAGGAATGAGCAGTTCTTC. As protein: CASSLDRNEQFF.

This chain uses TRBV7-6 with TRBJ2-1; TRBD2 agrees at 15 bases. In germline, CDR1 is SGHVS, CDR2 FNYEAQ. The CDR3 spans 18 residues. V lost 1 base, J lost 7 bases, and 8 bases stayed unmatched. The CDR3 DNA sequence: TGTGCCAGCAGCTTAGAGGCAACAGGGACTAGCGGGAGGAATGAGCAGTTCTTC. Protein: CASSLEATGTSGRNEQFF.

CDR3 in amino acids: CAWSVGRLVEQYF. As DNA, the CDR3 is TGTGCCTGGAGTGTAGGCAGGTTGGTGGAGCAGTACTTC. The rearrangement uses TRBV30 and TRBJ2-7; no reliable D call. The CDR3 is 13 residues long. With 0 bases removed from V and 7 bases from J, the gap between germline ends came to 13 bases. The V gene's germline CDR1 is GTSNPN and CDR2 SVGIG (reference sequence).

Comment on this clone: Other DNA sequences of this sample code for an identical CDR3. V usage is TRBV5-4 and J usage is TRBJ1-1; TRBD1 might be the D (5 bases). V lost 0 bases and J 0 bases, leaving 9 bases between the germline ends. The CDR3 covers 15 residues. Germline CDR1 is SGHNT and CDR2 is YYREEE (reference sequence). CDR3 DNA: TGTGCCAGCAGCTTGGGTGGGGGTCTGAACACTGAAGCTTTCTTT. Protein: CASSLGGGLNTEAFF.

This rearrangement joins TRBV7-6 to TRBJ2-7; D is perhaps TRBD2 (5 bases). The germline V gene has CDR1 SGHVS and CDR2 FNYEAQ. V lost 6 bases and J lost 2, with 17 bases in between. The CDR3 covers 15 residues. The CDR3 here is CASSLTSGNTYEQYF. DNA for the CDR3: TGTGCCAGCAGTTTAACCTCCGGGAATACCTACGAGCAGTACTTC.

The chain employs TRBV4-3 and TRBJ2-1; 7 nucleotides align to TRBD1. The CDR3 extends over 15 amino acids. J lost 6 bases, V lost 0 bases, and 5 bases had no gene match. Germline values: CDR1 LGHNA, CDR2 YSLEER. The CDR3 region is CASSQERTGGNEQFF. DNA of the CDR3: TGCGCCAGCAGCCAAGAGAGGACAGGTGGCAATGAGCAGTTCTTC.